This record looks at one T cell receptor (beta chain) sequence and its context. The antigen remains unidentified. Different DNA sequences within this sample yield the same CDR3. The CDR3 is 13 residues long. Trimming left V 4 bases short and J 2 bases short, with 10 bases between. Germline V gene sequence: CDR1 SGDLS, CDR2 YYNGEE. The sample belongs to a study of shared clonotypes between healthy human individuals. Overall study results and limits: Sharing of clonotypes among donors was expected to vary with sequencing depth.

The authors sequenced unsorted PBMC DNA on ten immunoSEQ deep assay plates. Method: immunoSEQ multiplex PCR; TCRdb's copy keeps in-frame clones and lacks some. The sample carries about 490,000 clones, over 70% recorded once. The V and J genes are TRBV9 and TRBJ2-7; perhaps TRBD1 as D (5 bases). Sequencing was done on a sample of PBMCs. The receptor's source is a woman aged 40 to 50 in good health. Some clones in this sample may be carry-over from other donors' samples. The CDR3, as DNA: TGTGCCAGCAGCCCCTCAGGGACCTACGAGCAGTACTTC. Its translation is CASSPSGTYEQYF.